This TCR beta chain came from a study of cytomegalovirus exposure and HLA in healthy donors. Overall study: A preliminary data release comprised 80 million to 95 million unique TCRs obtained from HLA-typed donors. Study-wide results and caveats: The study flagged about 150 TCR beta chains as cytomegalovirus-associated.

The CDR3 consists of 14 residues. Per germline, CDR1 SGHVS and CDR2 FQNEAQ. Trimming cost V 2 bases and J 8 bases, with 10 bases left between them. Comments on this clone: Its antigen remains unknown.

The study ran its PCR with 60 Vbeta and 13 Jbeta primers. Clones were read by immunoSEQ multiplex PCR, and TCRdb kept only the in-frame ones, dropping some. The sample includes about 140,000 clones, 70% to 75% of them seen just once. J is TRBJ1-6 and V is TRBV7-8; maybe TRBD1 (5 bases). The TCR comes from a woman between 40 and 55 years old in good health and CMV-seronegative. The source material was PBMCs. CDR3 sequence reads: CASSLTGRYSPLHF. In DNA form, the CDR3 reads TGTGCCAGCAGCTTAACAGGCCGGTATTCACCCCTCCACTTT.